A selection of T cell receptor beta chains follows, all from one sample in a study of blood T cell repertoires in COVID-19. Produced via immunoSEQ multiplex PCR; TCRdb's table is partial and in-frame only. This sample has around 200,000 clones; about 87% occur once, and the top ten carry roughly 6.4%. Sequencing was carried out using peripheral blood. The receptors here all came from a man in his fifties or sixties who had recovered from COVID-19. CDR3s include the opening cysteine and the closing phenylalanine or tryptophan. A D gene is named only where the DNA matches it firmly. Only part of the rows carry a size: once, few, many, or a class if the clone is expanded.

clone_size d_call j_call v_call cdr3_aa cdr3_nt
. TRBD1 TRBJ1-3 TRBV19 CASSSGDSGNTIYF TGTGCCAGTAGTTCCGGGGACAGCGGAAACACCATATATTTT
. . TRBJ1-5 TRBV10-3 CAISEGGGQPQHF TGTGCCATCAGTGAGGGGGGAGGCCAGCCCCAGCATTTT
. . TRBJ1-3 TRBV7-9 CASSPLGFGNTIYF TGTGCCAGCAGCCCGCTGGGCTTTGGAAACACCATATATTTT
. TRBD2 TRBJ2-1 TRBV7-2 CASSLSPGTSWHEQFF TGTGCCAGCAGCTTATCCCCCGGGACTAGTTGGCATGAGCAGTTCTTC
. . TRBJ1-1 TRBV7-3 CASSLSGATEAFF TGTGCCAGCAGCCTATCAGGGGCGACTGAAGCTTTCTTT
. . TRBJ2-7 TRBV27 CASSLYPVEGSYEQYF TGTGCCAGCAGTTTATATCCCGTGGAGGGGTCCTACGAGCAGTACTTC
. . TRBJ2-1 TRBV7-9 CASSSTPYNEQFF TGTGCCAGCAGCTCCACTCCCTACAATGAGCAGTTCTTC
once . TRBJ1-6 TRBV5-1 CASSLFSGSPLHF TGCGCCAGCAGCTTGTTTTCGGGATCACCCCTCCACTTT
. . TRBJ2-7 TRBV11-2 CASSLDRGKQGYEQYF TGTGCCAGCAGCTTAGATAGGGGAAAGCAAGGATACGAGCAGTACTTC
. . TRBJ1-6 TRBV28 CASSLRQPNSPLHF TGTGCCAGCAGTTTAAGACAGCCTAATTCACCCCTCCACTTT
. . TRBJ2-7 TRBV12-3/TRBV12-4 CASSPKYEQYF TGTGCCAGCAGTCCAAAATACGAGCAGTACTTC
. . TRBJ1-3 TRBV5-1 CASSLGQGNTIYF TGCGCCAGCAGCCTAGGACAAGGAAACACCATATATTTT
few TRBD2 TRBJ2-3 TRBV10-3 CAISESSGSADTQYF TGTGCCATCAGTGAGTCTAGCGGGAGCGCAGATACGCAGTATTTT
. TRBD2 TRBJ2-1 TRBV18 CASSPREGSSYNEQFF TGTGCCAGCTCACCAAGGGAGGGAAGCTCCTACAATGAGCAGTTCTTC
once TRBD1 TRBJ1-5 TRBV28 CASGTGNQPQHF TGTGCCAGTGGGACAGGTAATCAGCCCCAGCATTTT
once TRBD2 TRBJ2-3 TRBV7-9 CASSLDLAGGLDTQYF TGTGCCAGCAGCTTAGACCTAGCGGGGGGTCTGGATACGCAGTATTTT
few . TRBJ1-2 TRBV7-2 CASSSPQIYGYTF TGTGCCAGCAGCTCTCCCCAGATCTATGGCTACACCTTC
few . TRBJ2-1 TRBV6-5 CASSYTGMNEQFF TGTGCCAGCAGTTACACAGGAATGAATGAGCAGTTCTTC
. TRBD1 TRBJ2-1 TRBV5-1 CASSSSRGGFYNEQFF TGCGCCAGCAGCTCGAGTAGAGGGGGCTTTTACAATGAGCAGTTCTTC
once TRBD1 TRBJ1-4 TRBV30 CAWSPPTGGATNEKLFF TGTGCCTGGAGTCCGCCGACAGGGGGAGCAACTAATGAAAAACTGTTTTTT
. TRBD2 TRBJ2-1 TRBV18 CASSTRTLAGSSSYNEQFF TGTGCCAGCTCCACCCGCACCCTAGCGGGCTCCTCCTCCTACAATGAGCAGTTCTTC
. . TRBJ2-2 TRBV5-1 CASSSQTVGELFF TGCGCCAGCAGCTCCCAGACAGTCGGGGAGCTGTTTTTT
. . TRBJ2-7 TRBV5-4 CASSLGGLGTYEQYF TGTGCCAGCAGCTTGGGAGGGCTCGGTACCTACGAGCAGTACTTC
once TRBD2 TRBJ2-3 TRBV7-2 CASSLVAGGLVTDTQYF TGTGCCAGCAGCTTAGTTGCGGGGGGGCTAGTCACAGATACGCAGTATTTT
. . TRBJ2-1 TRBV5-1 CASSDMRDLGSEQFF TGCGCCAGCAGCGACATGCGGGACCTTGGTAGTGAGCAGTTCTTC
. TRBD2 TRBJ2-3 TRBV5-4 CASTNGGGRAGRDTQYF TGTGCCAGCACCAATGGGGGCGGGAGGGCCGGTAGAGATACGCAGTATTTT
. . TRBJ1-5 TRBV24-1 CATSDRRWNQPQHF TGTGCCACCAGTGACCGGCGGTGGAATCAGCCCCAGCATTTT
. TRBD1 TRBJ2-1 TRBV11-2 CASRGPGQTNNEQFF TGTGCCAGCAGGGGTCCGGGACAGACAAACAATGAGCAGTTCTTC
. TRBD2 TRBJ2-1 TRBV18 CASSPAGTSGHNEQFF TGTGCCAGCTCTCCGGCCGGGACTAGCGGGCACAATGAGCAGTTCTTC
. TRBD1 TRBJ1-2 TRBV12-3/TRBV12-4 CASSPRQGSGYTF TGTGCCAGCAGTCCTAGACAGGGATCTGGCTACACCTTC
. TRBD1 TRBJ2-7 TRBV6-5 CASSYLGQGSEQYF TGTGCCAGCAGTTACCTTGGACAGGGCTCCGAGCAGTACTTC
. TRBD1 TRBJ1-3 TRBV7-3 CASSYQGGFAGNTIYF TGTGCCAGCAGCTACCAGGGGGGTTTTGCTGGAAACACCATATATTTT
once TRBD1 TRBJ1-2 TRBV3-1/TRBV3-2 CASSQVGGRGYYGYTF TGTGCCAGCAGCCAAGTGGGAGGCAGGGGGTACTATGGCTACACCTTC
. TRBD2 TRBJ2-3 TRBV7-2 CASSLEGMGAGSADTQYF TGTGCCAGCAGCTTAGAAGGAATGGGAGCGGGGTCGGCAGATACGCAGTATTTT
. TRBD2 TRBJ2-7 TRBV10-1 CASRTSRGTTDSYEQYF TGCGCCAGTAGGACTAGCCGGGGAACTACTGACTCCTACGAGCAGTACTTC
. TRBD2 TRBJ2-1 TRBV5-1 CASTLTSGKHYNEQFF TGCGCCAGCACCCTGACTAGCGGGAAACATTACAATGAGCAGTTCTTC
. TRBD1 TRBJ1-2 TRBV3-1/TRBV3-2 CASSQDHRGHGYTF TGTGCCAGCAGCCAAGATCACAGGGGGCATGGCTACACCTTC
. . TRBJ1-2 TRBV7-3 CASSPQAGHGYTF TGTGCCAGCAGCCCCCAGGCGGGGCATGGCTACACCTTC
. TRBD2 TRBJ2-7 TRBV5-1 CASSLDVLAGEYEQYF TGCGCCAGCAGCTTGGATGTACTAGCGGGAGAGTACGAGCAGTACTTC
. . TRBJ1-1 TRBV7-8 CASSRARPFDTEAFF TGTGCCAGCAGCCGAGCCAGGCCGTTTGACACTGAAGCTTTCTTT
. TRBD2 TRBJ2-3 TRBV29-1 CSVVWASGIITDTQYF TGCAGCGTTGTGTGGGCTAGCGGGATTATCACAGATACGCAGTATTTT
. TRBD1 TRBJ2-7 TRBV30 CAWSLSVALGGQYF TGTGCCTGGAGTTTGTCTGTGGCCCTAGGGGGCCAGTACTTC
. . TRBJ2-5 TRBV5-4 CASSLMGGRETQYF TGTGCCAGCAGCTTGATGGGGGGAAGAGAGACCCAGTACTTC
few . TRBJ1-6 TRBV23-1 CASSHPDCSSSYNSPLHF TGCGCCAGCAGTCACCCGGACTGTTCAAGCTCCTATAATTCACCCCTCCACTTT
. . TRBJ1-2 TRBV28 CASSLSGVYGYTF TGTGCCAGCAGTTTATCCGGTGTATACGGCTACACCTTC
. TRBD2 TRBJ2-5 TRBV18 CASSPPAGDRETQYF TGTGCCAGCTCACCACCGGCGGGGGACCGGGAGACCCAGTACTTC
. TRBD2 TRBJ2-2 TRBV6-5 CASSYGLAGAGGELFF TGTGCCAGCAGTTACGGGCTAGCGGGAGCGGGCGGGGAGCTGTTTTTT
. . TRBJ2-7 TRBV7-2 CASSLGLSYGQYF TGTGCCAGCAGCTTAGGACTTTCCTACGGACAGTACTTC
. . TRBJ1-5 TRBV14 CASSQGVTGNQPQHF TGTGCCAGCAGCCAAGGGGTGACGGGTAATCAGCCCCAGCATTTT
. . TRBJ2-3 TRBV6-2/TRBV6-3 CASSYPRGTPMDTQYF TGTGCCAGCAGTTACCCTCGCGGGACCCCTATGGATACGCAGTATTTT
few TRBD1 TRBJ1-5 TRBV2 CASSRGQGHQPQHF TGTGCCAGCAGCCGGGGACAGGGACACCAGCCCCAGCATTTT
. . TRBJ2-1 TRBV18 CASSSSNGGFYNEQFF TGTGCCAGCTCATCGTCAAATGGGGGGTTTTACAATGAGCAGTTCTTC
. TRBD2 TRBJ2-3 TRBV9 CASSVDLAGGITDTQYF TGTGCCAGCAGCGTAGATCTAGCGGGGGGTATCACAGATACGCAGTATTTT
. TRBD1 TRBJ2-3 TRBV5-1 CASSSGQINTDTQYF TGCGCCAGCAGTTCGGGACAGATTAACACAGATACGCAGTATTTT
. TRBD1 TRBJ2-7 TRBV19 CAGDRDDVIGQYF TGTGCCGGCGACAGGGATGATGTGATTGGGCAGTACTTC
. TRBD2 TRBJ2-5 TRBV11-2 CASSLGASGRRETQYF TGTGCCAGCAGCCTTGGGGCTAGCGGGAGACGGGAGACCCAGTACTTC
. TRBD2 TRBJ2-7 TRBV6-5 CASRRQAGVGEQYF TGTGCCAGCAGGCGCCAGGCGGGAGTCGGCGAGCAGTACTTC